This paragraph covers one T cell receptor (beta chain) sequence. Its specificity is unknown. This entry comes from a study of cytomegalovirus exposure and HLA in healthy donors. Study conclusions and caveats: Later on, an analysis showed TCR association rates differing by HLA locus, with DRB1 the most and HLA-C the fewest. Analysis was carried out at a later point, and it linked a missense DCLRE1C variant to TCR beta V- and J-gene trimming.

PCR employed 60 Vbeta and 13 Jbeta primers. Method: immunoSEQ multiplex PCR; TCRdb's copy keeps in-frame clones and lacks some. In total, the table holds approximately 110,000 clones. V lost 0 bases, J lost 3 bases, and 11 bases stayed unmatched. Germline V lookup: CDR1 MGHRA, CDR2 YSYEKL. This CDR3 region has 17 residues. The chain has TRBV4-1 and TRBJ2-7; TRBD2 matches at 7 bases. Sequenced: PBMCs. This TCR derives from a man aged 18 to 35 in good health and CMV-seronegative. The CDR3 is CASSQEKKGGKDYEQYF. As DNA, the CDR3 is TGCGCCAGCAGCCAAGAGAAGAAGGGAGGGAAAGACTACGAGCAGTACTTC.